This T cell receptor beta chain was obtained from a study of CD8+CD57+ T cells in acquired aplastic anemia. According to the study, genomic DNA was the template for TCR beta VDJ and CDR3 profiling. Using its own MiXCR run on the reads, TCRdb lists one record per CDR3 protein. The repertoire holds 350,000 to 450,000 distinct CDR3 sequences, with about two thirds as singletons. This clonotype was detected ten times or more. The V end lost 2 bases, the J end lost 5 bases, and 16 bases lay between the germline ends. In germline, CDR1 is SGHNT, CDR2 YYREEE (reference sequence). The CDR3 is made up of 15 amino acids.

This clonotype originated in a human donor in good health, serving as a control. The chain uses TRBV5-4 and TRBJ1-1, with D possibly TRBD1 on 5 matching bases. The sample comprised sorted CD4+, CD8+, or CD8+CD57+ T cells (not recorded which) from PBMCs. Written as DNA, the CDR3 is TGTGCCAGCAGCTTACTTAGCCAGGGAAGGACTGAAGCTTTCTTT. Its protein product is CASSLLSQGRTEAFF.